Following are 25 T cell receptor beta chains from one sample sequenced in a study of blood T cell repertoires in COVID-19. Here immunoSEQ multiplex PCR was the method, and the copy in TCRdb shows in-frame clones only, minus some. The sample lists about 210,000 clones, around 89% occurring once. Sample: PBMCs or T cells enriched from blood (not recorded which). The receptors derive from a woman aged 18-29 years who had recovered from COVID-19.

The rearrangement links TRBV2 to TRBJ1-6, with 8 nucleotides matching TRBD1. CDR1 SNHLY and CDR2 FYNNEI come from the germline V gene. V lost 2 bases and J lost 7; bases outside the gene matches: 10. This CDR3 is built from 17 residues. CDR3 in DNA: TGTGCCAGCAGTGAAAGTGGTGGGACAGGTTACAATTCACCCCTCCACTTT. Protein product: CASSESGGTGYNSPLHF.

This clone was observed a handful of times. Written as DNA, the CDR3 is TGTGCCAGTAGTTCCGGACAGGCGACTAGTGGCTACACCTTC. The encoded protein is CASSSGQATSGYTF. This sequence joins TRBV19 and TRBJ1-2; TRBD1 matches at 7 bases. Germline values: CDR1 LNHDA, CDR2 SQIVND (reference sequence). The CDR3 covers 14 residues. Trimming cost V 5 bases and J 7 bases; bases outside gene matches: 10.

V gene TRBV6-5 combines with J gene TRBJ1-5, with 8 bases that match TRBD1. Germline lookup yields CDR1 MNHEY and CDR2 SVGAGI. The trim removed 9 bases at V and 5 bases at J, leaving 9 bases unmatched. The length of the CDR3 is 14 residues. In DNA form, the CDR3 reads TGTGCCAGTCGAATAGGACAGGGACATCAGCCCCAGCATTTT. Translation: CASRIGQGHQPQHF.

The gene calls are TRBV11-2 and TRBJ2-7; 11 bases fit TRBD1. The CDR3 is 17 residues long. Losses at the gene ends were 3 bases for V and 2 bases for J; bases not matched to a gene: 9. CDR1 and CDR2 from the germline V gene are SGHAT and FQNNGV. The CDR3 loop reads CASSFGQGARRPYEQYF. Written as DNA, the CDR3 is TGTGCCAGCAGCTTCGGACAGGGGGCGAGAAGGCCCTACGAGCAGTACTTC.

In regard to this clone: Its ends do not fully match the called genes, so a read error is possible. The V and J genes are TRBV20-1 and TRBJ2-1; 11 bases line up with TRBD2. There are 10 residues in the CDR3. CDR1 is DFQATT, CDR2 SNEGSKA, per germline (reference sequence). CDR3 coding DNA: TGCAGTGCTAGTAGCGGGGGGGCGGTCTTC. Translation gives CSASSGGAVF.

The gene calls are TRBV18 and TRBJ2-7; the match to TRBD2 covers 14 bases. CDR1 KGHSH and CDR2 LQKENI come from the germline V gene. This CDR3 is built from 17 residues. V trimming: 8 bases; J trimming: 4 bases; junction bases outside the gene matches: 13. Here the CDR3 DNA reads TGTGCCAGCGCGGGACTAGCGGGGGCCGGGGGCTTTTACGAGCAGTACTTC. Protein product: CASAGLAGAGGFYEQYF.

The chain has TRBV6-5 and TRBJ1-1; maybe TRBD1 (5 bases). Germline CDR1 reads MNHEY; CDR2 reads SVGAGI. V was trimmed by 2 bases and J by 0 bases, leaving 13 bases between them. The CDR3 is 16 residues long. The DNA for the CDR3 is TGTGCCAGCAGTTACAATGGGGCTCGGATGAACACTGAAGCTTTCTTT. Amino acids: CASSYNGARMNTEAFF.

The gene calls are TRBV6-1 and TRBJ2-7; D gene unclear. CDR1 is MNHNS and CDR2 is SASEGT in the germline V gene. This CDR3 has 14 residues. V lost 1 base to trimming and J lost 4 bases, with 11 bases between them. The CDR3 loop reads CASSEGGFPYEQYF. DNA of the CDR3: TGTGCCAGCAGTGAAGGTGGCTTTCCTTACGAGCAGTACTTC.

The chain recombines TRBV4-1 with TRBJ1-6; a weak D match, TRBD1 (6 bases). V dropped 3 bases and J dropped 10 bases, with 13 bases sitting between them. Germline assignment: CDR1 MGHRA and CDR2 YSYEKL. This CDR3 has 14 amino acids. The CDR3 loop is CASSHPGVGSPLHF. CDR3 nucleotide sequence: TGCGCCAGCAGCCACCCAGGGGTAGGCTCACCCCTCCACTTT.

In its sample, this clone was seen once. This sequence joins TRBV7-9 and TRBJ2-3; perhaps TRBD1 as D (5 bases). Trimming stripped 1 base from V and 2 bases from J, with 7 bases between. The CDR3 length is 14 residues. Per the germline V gene, CDR1 is SEHNR and CDR2 is FQNEAQ (reference sequence). CDR3 amino acids: CASSLGQLTDTQYF. CDR3 bases: TGTGCCAGCAGCTTAGGACAGCTCACAGATACGCAGTATTTT.

DNA for the CDR3: TGTGCCAGCTCACCACCACGGGGGGGGCGAGGCACAGATACGCAGTATTTT. Translating it yields CASSPPRGGRGTDTQYF. The chain couples TRBV18 to TRBJ2-3; 8 nucleotides line up with TRBD2. V shed 0 bases and J 1 base; nucleotides not matched to a gene: 6. The CDR3 consists of 17 residues. CDR1 and CDR2 (germline): KGHSH, LQKENI.

The rearrangement joins TRBV19 to TRBJ2-2, with D uncertain. The CDR3 has 14 residues. CDR1 is LNHDA and CDR2 is SQIVND in the germline V gene (reference sequence). Trimming took 2 bases from V and 5 from J, leaving 9 bases between them. This CDR3 is CASSIPWQTGELFF. The CDR3 DNA is TGTGCCAGTAGTATACCCTGGCAGACCGGGGAGCTGTTTTTT.

The rearrangement links TRBV6-1 to TRBJ2-2; perhaps TRBD1 as D (6 bases). The V and J ends lost 1 base and 6 bases respectively, with 12 bases between them. This CDR3 has 15 amino acids. Germline CDR1 reads MNHNS; CDR2 reads SASEGT. The CDR3 spells CASSEEQGSPGELFF. The CDR3 DNA sequence: TGTGCCAGCAGTGAAGAGCAGGGGAGTCCCGGGGAGCTGTTTTTT.

The J gene is TRBJ2-7, the V gene TRBV5-6, with 7 bases identical to TRBD1. The germline V gene has CDR1 SGHDT and CDR2 YYEEEE. The CDR3 loop spans 14 amino acids. V trimming: 4 bases; J trimming: 3 bases; junction bases outside the gene matches: 7. The CDR3 nucleotides are TGTGCCAGCAGCCGTTCCCGGGACAGCTACGAGCAGTACTTC. Amino acid sequence: CASSRSRDSYEQYF.

The V call is TRBV19, the J call TRBJ1-2, with a possible D match to TRBD1 (5 bases). CDR3 size: 12 residues. V was shortened by 11 bases and J by 2 bases, with 12 bases between the two germline ends. Per the germline V gene, CDR1 is LNHDA and CDR2 is SQIVND (reference sequence). The CDR3 DNA sequence: TGTGCCTCAACCCAGGGAAACTATGGCTACACCTTC. Translation: CASTQGNYGYTF.

This clone was recorded once. CDR3 sequence reads: CASSTFGDTDTDTQYF. DNA of the CDR3: TGTGCCAGCAGTACCTTTGGGGACACAGACACAGATACGCAGTATTTT. J is TRBJ2-3 and V is TRBV2; a possible D gene is TRBD1 (6 bases). The CDR3 consists of 16 residues. Germline lookup yields CDR1 SNHLY and CDR2 FYNNEI. Trimming removed 5 bases from V and 2 bases from J, with 17 bases in between.

This clone is a singleton in its sample. This chain uses TRBV5-1 with TRBJ2-3; 9 bases fit TRBD2. Trimming cost V 3 bases and J 1 base; bases outside gene matches: 0. CDR1 is SGHRS, CDR2 YFSETQ, per germline. CDR3 length: 14 amino acids. CDR3 residues: CASSSSGGTDTQYF. CDR3 coding DNA: TGCGCCAGCAGCTCTAGCGGGGGCACAGATACGCAGTATTTT.

Only one count was recorded for this clone. The J gene is TRBJ2-3, the V gene TRBV13; 9 positions agree with TRBD2. Per germline, CDR1 PRHDT and CDR2 FYEKMQ (reference sequence). The ends lost 3 bases at V and 1 base at J; junction bases unmatched: 2. CDR3 length: 15 amino acids. DNA for the CDR3: TGTGCCAGCAGCTTTAGCGGGGGAGGCACAGATACGCAGTATTTT. It specifies CASSFSGGGTDTQYF. The full variable domain, rest sourced from reference TRBV13 and TRBJ2-3, is AAGVIQSPRHLIKEKRETATLKCYPIPRHDTVYWYQQGPGQDPQFLISFYEKMQSDKGSIPDRFSAQQFSDYHSELNMSSLELGDSALYFCASSFSGGGTDTQYFGPGTRLTVL.

The V and J genes are TRBV18 and TRBJ1-3; the D is unclear. The germline CDR1 and CDR2 sequences are KGHSH and LQKENI. V was trimmed by 6 bases and J by 1 base, leaving 13 bases between them. This CDR3 is built from 15 residues. The CDR3 protein is CASSRSRVSGNTIYF. The CDR3 nucleotides read TGTGCCAGCTCCCGCTCGCGGGTGTCTGGAAACACCATATATTTT. The entire variable domain, with the rest obtained from reference TRBV18 and TRBJ1-3, is as follows: NAGVMQNPRHLVRRRGQEARLRCSPMKGHSHVYWYRQLPEEGLKFMVYLQKENIIDESGMPKERFSAEFPKEGPSILRIQQVVRGDSAAYFCASSRSRVSGNTIYFGEGSWLTVV.

V and J are TRBV9 and TRBJ1-2; tentative D call: TRBD1 (5 bases). CDR1 and CDR2 from the germline V gene are SGDLS and YYNGEE. This CDR3 region has 13 residues. Trimming took off 3 bases at V and 8 bases at J, with 14 bases between the two ends. The CDR3 DNA is TGTGCCAGCAGCGCGGGGGACGGGGTCGGCTACACCTTC. This translates into CASSAGDGVGYTF.

The rearrangement links TRBV4-1 to TRBJ1-2; the D gene is possibly TRBD1 (6 bases). Trimming took 1 base from V and 8 from J, leaving 17 bases between them. The CDR3 has 15 residues. CDR1 MGHRA and CDR2 YSYEKL come from the germline V gene. DNA for the CDR3: TGCGCCAGCAGCCAAGCGACATCGGGGGGCGCGGGCTACACCTTC. Its translation is CASSQATSGGAGYTF.

The count of this clone is one. The CDR3 spells CASSYGQGQNSPLHF. The CDR3 nucleotides are TGTGCCAGCAGTTACGGTCAGGGTCAGAATTCACCCCTCCACTTT. V usage is TRBV6-9 and J usage is TRBJ1-6, with D perhaps TRBD1 (5 bases). Germline values: CDR1 MNHGY, CDR2 SVAAGI. V was clipped by 3 bases and J by 7 bases, with 13 bases between them. The CDR3 is 15 amino acids.

The gene calls are TRBV28 and TRBJ1-4, with D perhaps TRBD1 (6 bases). The V and J ends lost 1 base and 3 bases respectively, with 12 bases between them. This CDR3 is built from 16 residues. The V gene's germline CDR1 is MDHEN and CDR2 SYDVKM. The CDR3 nucleotides are TGTGCCAGCAGTTTATCAAGAGGGGGGGCTAATGAAAAACTGTTTTTT. Translating gives CASSLSRGGANEKLFF.

The chain has TRBV7-9 and TRBJ2-2; 7 bases are a match to TRBD1. The length of the CDR3 is 15 residues. Trimming removed 5 bases from V and 5 bases from J; junction bases left unmatched: 8. Germline values: CDR1 SEHNR, CDR2 FQNEAQ (reference sequence). CDR3 sequence reads: CASSPQDRVTGELFF. The CDR3 DNA follows: TGTGCCAGCAGCCCCCAAGACAGGGTAACCGGGGAGCTGTTTTTT.

This sequence joins TRBV5-6 and TRBJ2-1, with D tentatively TRBD2 (7 bases). Germline CDR1 reads SGHDT; CDR2 reads YYEEEE. The CDR3 is 14 amino acids. V lost 0 bases, J lost 8 bases, and 12 bases lay in between. The CDR3 is CASSLVGGLHEQFF. CDR3 sequence (DNA): TGTGCCAGCAGCTTGGTGGGGGGGCTGCATGAGCAGTTCTTC. The variable domain in full, with the rest retrieved from reference TRBV5-6 and TRBJ2-1, is DAGVTQSPTHLIKTRGQQVTLRCSPKSGHDTVSWYQQALGQGPQFIFQYYEEEERQRGNFPDRFSGHQFPNYSSELNVNALLLGDSALYLCASSLVGGLHEQFFGPGTRLTVL.